This T cell receptor beta chain originates from a study of blood T cell repertoires in COVID-19. Study-wide context: Samples taken during acute and convalescent COVID-19 were collected in the United States, Italy and Spain.

Unmatched junction bases numbered 5, after V lost 0 bases and J lost 9 bases. Germline lookup yields CDR1 MNHEY and CDR2 SVGAGI. The CDR3 covers 14 residues. Methods used by the authors: The assay estimated nucleated cells by amplifying reference gene primers. Sequencing was performed with immunoSEQ multiplex PCR; in TCRdb, only in-frame clones are kept and a portion is missing. D and trimming were read from the DNA, whereas the V and J calls and clone size are those reported in that table. The sample includes 27,000 or so clones, approximately 86% of them seen just once. The rearrangement links TRBV6-5 to TRBJ2-1; 7 bases are a match to TRBD1. Sequences were obtained from peripheral blood. This sequence was found in a human donor in a cohort sampled during active COVID-19. This chain's CDR3 is CASSYSDRDTEQFF. The CDR3, as DNA: TGTGCCAGCAGTTACTCCGACAGGGACACTGAGCAGTTCTTC.